The present T cell receptor beta chain was sequenced within a study of T cells in Graves' hyperthyroidism and ophthalmopathy. At the level of the study: Once the initial diagnosis was made, peripheral blood was obtained before any treatment.

Overall study results and limits: Most thyroid-expanded clonotypes above 0.001 were also found in blood.

This clonotype was detected many times. Antigen specificity is unknown. The study based diagnoses on clinical symptoms, serum thyroxine and TRAb, thyroid ultrasound and orbital computed tomography. Fresh peripheral blood, roughly 9.8 ml of it, supplied the PBMCs. Researchers amplified the TCR beta CDR3 regions from RNA transcripts. The TCR CDR3 first-round RT-PCR relied on the HTBI primer set. Using its own MiXCR run on the multiplex PCR reads, TCRdb lists one record per CDR3 protein. Here the sample spans about 600,000 distinct CDR3 sequences, 13% to 15% being singletons. Trimming took off 8 bases at V and 2 bases at J, with 9 bases between the two ends. Germline CDR1 is MDHEN and CDR2 is SYDVKM. The CDR3 contains 12 residues.

Material: blood. The chain links TRBV28 to TRBJ2-5; D remains unclear. This sequence originates from a woman aged 18-29 years with Graves' ophthalmopathy. In DNA form, the CDR3 reads TGTGCCAGCCGAGCAGTACAAGAGACCCAGTACTTC. Its translation: CASRAVQETQYF. Drawing the rest from reference TRBV28 and TRBJ2-5, the complete variable domain is DVKVTQSSRYLVKRTGEKVFLECVQDMDHENMFWYRQDPGLGLRLIYFSYDVKMKEKGDIPEGYSVSREKKERFSLILESASTNQTSMYLCASRAVQETQYFGPGTRLLVL.